A single sample gave rise to the 12 T cell receptor beta chains below, sequenced in a study of OX40 agonist ivuxolimab in advanced cancers. Assay: immunoSEQ multiplex PCR; the TCRdb copy retains only in-frame clones and omits some. Of tens of thousands of clones in the sample, about 85% were seen once. Source: CD4+ or CD8+ T cells sorted from blood, taken in a trial of the OX40 agonist ivuxolimab. These TCRs come from an adult with an advanced solid tumor such as melanoma, head and neck, liver or kidney cancer.

The chain joins TRBV4-1 to TRBJ1-5, with 8 bases matching TRBD1. After removal of 0 bases from V and 2 bases from J, the junction contained 3 bases not matched to a gene. Germline CDR1 reads MGHRA; CDR2 reads YSYEKL. The CDR3 extends over 16 amino acids. The CDR3 here is CASSQDGTGRNQPQHF. In DNA, the CDR3 is TGCGCCAGCAGCCAAGATGGGACAGGCCGCAATCAGCCCCAGCATTTT.

V and J are TRBV12-5 and TRBJ1-2; TRBD1 agrees at 9 bases. The V segment lost 6 bases and the J segment 7 bases; nucleotides outside the gene matches: 15. Germline loops: CDR1 LGHNT, CDR2 FRNRAP. The CDR3 length is 16 residues. CDR3: CASGSGTGRIGGGYTF. The CDR3 DNA reads as TGTGCTAGTGGGTCCGGGACAGGGAGGATTGGCGGTGGCTACACCTTC.

The chain has TRBV5-1 and TRBJ2-3, with 10 nucleotides matching TRBD1. Germline assignment: CDR1 SGHRS and CDR2 YFSETQ. V shed 7 bases, J shed 4 bases, and the junction held 6 bases outside the gene matches. The CDR3 sequence is 14 residues long. CDR3 in amino acids: CASAGQGTSDTQYF. The CDR3 DNA reads TGCGCCAGCGCGGGACAGGGGACTTCAGATACGCAGTATTTT.

The chain joins TRBV30 to TRBJ2-5, with 8 bases that match TRBD2. After removal of 6 bases from V and 5 bases from J, the junction contained 8 bases not matched to a gene. Germline-derived CDR1 and CDR2 are GTSNPN and SVGIG (reference sequence). The CDR3 totals 13 residues. The CDR3 DNA reads TGTGCCTGTAGCGGGAACGGGTTCGAGACCCAGTACTTC. Protein sequence: CACSGNGFETQYF.

The V gene is TRBV7-2, the J gene TRBJ1-5; possibly TRBD1 for D (5 bases). This CDR3 spans 13 amino acids. Germline V CDR1 and CDR2: SGHTA, FQGNSA. The V and J ends lost 7 bases and 2 bases respectively, with 9 bases between them. The CDR3 DNA sequence: TGTGCCAGCAAGTTGGGGGGCAATCAGCCCCAGCATTTT. It codes for CASKLGGNQPQHF.

This chain connects TRBV7-8 to TRBJ2-3; D possibly matches TRBD1 or TRBD2 (5 bases each). Trimming removed 5 bases from V and 1 base from J, with 10 bases in between. Germline V CDR1 and CDR2: SGHVS, FQNEAQ. The CDR3 extends over 14 amino acids. The CDR3, as DNA: TGTGCCAGCAGCCCGTTGGGGGGCACAGATACGCAGTATTTT. Amino acid sequence: CASSPLGGTDTQYF.

V usage is TRBV19 and J usage is TRBJ2-1; 9 bases match TRBD1. The CDR3 contains 16 residues. J was trimmed by 6 bases and V by 3 bases; bases with no gene match: 9. Looked up from germline, CDR1 is LNHDA and CDR2 is SQIVND (reference sequence). The CDR3 here is CASSMVGTGFFNEQFF. The CDR3 coding sequence is TGTGCCAGTAGTATGGTAGGGACAGGGTTTTTCAATGAGCAGTTCTTC.

The genes are TRBV9 and TRBJ1-5, with 12 bases lining up with TRBD1. Germline-derived CDR1 and CDR2 are SGDLS and YYNGEE. The CDR3 has 14 amino acids. The V gene end was trimmed by 2 bases and the J gene end by 7 bases; junction bases not matched to a gene: 1. The CDR3 sequence is CASSVGTGGQPQHF. DNA of the CDR3: TGTGCCAGCAGCGTGGGGACAGGGGGCCAGCCCCAGCATTTT.

V usage is TRBV5-4 and J usage is TRBJ2-1; 11 nucleotides align to TRBD2. The CDR3 consists of 15 residues. Germline trimming cut 4 bases from V and 5 bases from J; bases unmatched to any gene: 5. Per the germline V gene, CDR1 is SGHNT and CDR2 is YYREEE (reference sequence). The CDR3 nucleotides read TGTGCCAGCAGCCTTAGCGGGAGGGGAAACAATGAGCAGTTCTTC. Its protein is CASSLSGRGNNEQFF.

This clone has more than one count but fewer than ten. The J gene is TRBJ1-3, the V gene TRBV19; tentative D call: TRBD1 (5 bases). Trimming removed 9 bases from V and 7 bases from J, with 13 bases in between. In germline, CDR1 is LNHDA, CDR2 SQIVND (reference sequence). This CDR3 comprises 12 residues. The CDR3 sequence is CASGLWGNTIYF. CDR3 nucleotides: TGTGCCAGCGGACTGTGGGGGAACACCATATATTTT.

This clone showed up just once. The chain uses TRBV19 and TRBJ2-2, with D maybe TRBD2 (6 bases). Germline V CDR1 and CDR2: LNHDA, SQIVND (reference sequence). The CDR3 is 13 amino acids. V lost 7 bases, J lost 8 bases, and 14 bases lay in between. The CDR3 reads CASTKEGRGELFF. For the CDR3, the DNA is TGTGCCAGTACAAAGGAGGGAAGGGGGGAGCTGTTTTTT.

This clone was seen a handful of times. The chain is built from TRBV30 and TRBJ1-1; unclear D gene. This CDR3 spans 14 amino acids. The germline V gene has CDR1 GTSNPN and CDR2 SVGIG (reference sequence). Deletions cut 7 bases from V and 2 bases from J, with 17 bases between. CDR3 nucleotide sequence: TGTGCCTCAATAAAGGACGGATTTAACACTGAAGCTTTCTTT. It is translated as CASIKDGFNTEAFF.